Listed below are T cell receptor beta chains from one sample, sequenced in a study of cytomegalovirus exposure and HLA in healthy donors. Sequencing was performed with immunoSEQ multiplex PCR; in TCRdb, only in-frame clones are kept and a portion is missing. The data contain some 190,000 clones, roughly 77% of them singletons. Sequencing was carried out using PBMCs. These TCRs come from a man aged 40-49 years in good health and CMV-seropositive. CDR3s include the opening cysteine and the closing phenylalanine or tryptophan. D genes are given only for firm matches. Not every row has a clone size; where given, it reads once, few, many or a size class.

TRBV9	TRBD2	.	TRBJ2-5	CASSVGGGSPETQYF	TGTGCCAGCAGCGTAGGTGGCGGGAGCCCAGAGACCCAGTACTTC
TRBV19	.	.	TRBJ2-7	CASSISPPDSYEQYF	TGTGCCAGTAGTATAAGCCCCCCGGACAGCTACGAGCAGTACTTC
TRBV18	.	.	TRBJ2-6	CASSPEVPSGANVLTF	TGTGCCAGCTCACCCGAGGTTCCCTCTGGGGCCAACGTCCTGACTTTC
TRBV19	TRBD2	once	TRBJ2-5	CASSPVYAGVGETQYF	TGTGCCAGTAGTCCAGTTTATGCGGGAGTAGGGGAGACCCAGTACTTC
TRBV6-6	TRBD2	once	TRBJ2-2	CASSYPAGGGAGELFF	TGTGCCAGCAGTTACCCCGCGGGCGGGGGGGCCGGGGAGCTGTTTTTT
TRBV10-3	.	.	TRBJ2-7	CAISGGVAGGPYEQYF	TGTGCCATCTCAGGGGGGGTGGCGGGAGGTCCCTACGAGCAGTACTTC
TRBV9	TRBD2	.	TRBJ2-7	CASSPTGTSGRSSYEQYF	TGTGCCAGCAGCCCCACCGGGACTAGCGGGAGAAGCTCCTACGAGCAGTACTTC
TRBV5-1	.	.	TRBJ2-3	CASSLAERYTDTQYF	TGCGCCAGCAGCTTAGCGGAGCGCTACACAGATACGCAGTATTTT
TRBV7-2	TRBD1	.	TRBJ2-7	CASSLAALGTAVEQYF	TGTGCCAGCAGCTTAGCGGCACTTGGGACAGCGGTCGAGCAGTACTTC
TRBV15	TRBD2	.	TRBJ2-2	CATSKYGLAGVDTGELFF	TGTGCCACCAGCAAATACGGACTAGCGGGAGTCGACACCGGGGAGCTGTTTTTT
TRBV7-2	.	.	TRBJ2-5	CASSLGRAQETQYF	TGTGCCAGCAGCTTAGGCAGGGCACAAGAGACCCAGTACTTC
TRBV13	TRBD2	.	TRBJ2-3	CASSASHKASGRTDTQYF	TGTGCCAGCAGCGCCTCACATAAGGCTAGCGGGAGGACAGATACGCAGTATTTT
TRBV27	TRBD1	once	TRBJ2-7	CASSFRTGGSEQYF	TGTGCCAGCAGTTTCCGGACAGGGGGCTCCGAGCAGTACTTC
TRBV30	TRBD1	.	TRBJ2-2	CAFGQGTNTGELFF	TGTGCCTTTGGACAGGGCACGAACACCGGGGAGCTGTTTTTT
TRBV6-1	.	.	TRBJ1-4	CASSIGLPGEKLFF	TGTGCCAGCAGTATAGGTCTTCCCGGGGAAAAACTGTTTTTT
TRBV28	.	once	TRBJ2-2	CASSNRQTGELFF	TGTGCCAGCAGTAATCGACAGACCGGGGAGCTGTTTTTT
TRBV18	.	few	TRBJ2-7	CASSPPPSRGSGSYEQYF	TGTGCCAGCTCACCACCCCCCTCTAGGGGGTCGGGGTCCTACGAGCAGTACTTC
TRBV6-1	.	.	TRBJ2-6	CASSERGQSSGANVLTF	TGTGCCAGCAGTGAACGTGGACAGAGTTCTGGGGCCAACGTCCTGACTTTC
TRBV28	TRBD1	.	TRBJ2-7	CASSLTGTTYEQYF	TGTGCCAGCAGTTTGACAGGGACGACCTACGAGCAGTACTTC
TRBV2	TRBD2	.	TRBJ2-5	CASTVSGVGETQYF	TGTGCCAGCACCGTTAGCGGGGTGGGAGAGACCCAGTACTTC
TRBV5-6	TRBD2	.	TRBJ2-5	CASSTGLAGRETQYF	TGTGCCAGCAGCACGGGACTAGCGGGGAGGGAGACCCAGTACTTC
TRBV5-1	.	.	TRBJ2-7	CASSSGGMTGYEQYF	TGCGCCAGCAGCTCGGGGGGAATGACAGGTTACGAGCAGTACTTC
TRBV27	TRBD1	few	TRBJ2-7	CASSLRGGQGRAYEQYF	TGTGCCAGCAGTTTACGGGGGGGACAGGGGAGAGCCTACGAGCAGTACTTC
TRBV2	.	.	TRBJ1-6	CASGEGQVTDSPLHF	TGTGCCAGCGGGGAGGGGCAGGTTACTGATTCACCCCTCCACTTT
TRBV7-9	.	.	TRBJ2-3	CASSRGSTDTQYF	TGTGCCAGCAGCCGGGGGAGCACAGATACGCAGTATTTT
TRBV18	TRBD1	.	TRBJ1-2	CASSPRGQAESLYGYTF	TGTGCCAGCTCACCCCGCGGACAGGCTGAGTCGCTATATGGCTACACCTTC
TRBV5-8	.	.	TRBJ2-3	CASSPGQTTDTQYF	TGTGCCAGCAGCCCAGGACAGACCACAGATACGCAGTATTTT
TRBV7-9	.	.	TRBJ2-5	CASSPQRGETQYF	TGTGCCAGCAGCCCCCAGAGGGGGGAGACCCAGTACTTC